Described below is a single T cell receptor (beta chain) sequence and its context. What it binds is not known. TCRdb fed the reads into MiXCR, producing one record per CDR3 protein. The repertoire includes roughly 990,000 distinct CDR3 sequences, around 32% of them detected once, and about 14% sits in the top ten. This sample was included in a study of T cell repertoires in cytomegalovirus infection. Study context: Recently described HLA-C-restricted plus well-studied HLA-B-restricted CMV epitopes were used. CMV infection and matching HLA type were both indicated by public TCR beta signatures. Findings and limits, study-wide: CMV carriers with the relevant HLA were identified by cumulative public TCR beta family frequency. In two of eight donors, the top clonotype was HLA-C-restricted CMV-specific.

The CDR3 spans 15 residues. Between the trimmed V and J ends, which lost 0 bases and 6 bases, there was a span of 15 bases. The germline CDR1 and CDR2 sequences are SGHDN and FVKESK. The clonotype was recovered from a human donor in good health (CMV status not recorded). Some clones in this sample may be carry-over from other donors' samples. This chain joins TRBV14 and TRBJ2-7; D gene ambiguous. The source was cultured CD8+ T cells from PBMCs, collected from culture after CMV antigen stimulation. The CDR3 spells CASSQDHVRFPEQYV. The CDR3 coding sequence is TGTGCCAGCAGCCAAGATCATGTAAGGTTTCCCGAGCAGTACGTC.